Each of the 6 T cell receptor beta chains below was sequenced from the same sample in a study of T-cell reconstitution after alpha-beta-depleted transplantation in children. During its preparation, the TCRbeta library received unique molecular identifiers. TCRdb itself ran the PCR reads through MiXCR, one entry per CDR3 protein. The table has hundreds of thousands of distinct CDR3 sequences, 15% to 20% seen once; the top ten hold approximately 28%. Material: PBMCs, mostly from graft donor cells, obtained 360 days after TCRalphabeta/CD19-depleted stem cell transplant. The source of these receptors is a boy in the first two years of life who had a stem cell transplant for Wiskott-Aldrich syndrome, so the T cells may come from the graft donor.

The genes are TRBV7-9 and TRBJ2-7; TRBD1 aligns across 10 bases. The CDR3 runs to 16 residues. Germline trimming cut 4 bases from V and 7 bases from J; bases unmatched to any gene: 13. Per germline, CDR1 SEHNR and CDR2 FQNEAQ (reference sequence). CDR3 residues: CASSSITGTGVQEQYF. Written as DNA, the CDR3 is TGTGCCAGCAGCTCCATAACCGGGACAGGGGTGCAAGAGCAGTACTTC. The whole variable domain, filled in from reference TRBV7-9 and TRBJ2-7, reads DTGVSQNPRHKITKRGQNVTFRCDPISEHNRLYWYRQTLGQGPEFLTYFQNEAQLEKSRLLSDRFSAERPKGSFSTLEIQRTEQGDSAMYLCASSSITGTGVQEQYFGPGTRLTVT.

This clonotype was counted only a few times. The chain's CDR3 is CASSPRVIAGVPGELFF. CDR3 coding DNA: TGTGCCAGCAGTCCCCGGGTCATAGCGGGAGTGCCCGGGGAGCTGTTTTTT. This chain uses TRBV27 with TRBJ2-2; TRBD2 aligns across 9 bases. J was trimmed by 6 bases and V by 5 bases; bases with no gene match: 13. Germline values: CDR1 MNHEY, CDR2 SMNVEV (reference sequence). This CDR3 is 17 amino acids long.

In DNA, the CDR3 is TGCGCCAGCAGCCGAGGCGGGAAATATGAGCAGTTCTTC. Its translation: CASSRGGKYEQFF. The chain carries TRBV4-3 and TRBJ2-1; possibly TRBD2 for D (6 bases). Germline loops: CDR1 LGHNA, CDR2 YSLEER. The ends were cut back, 4 bases at V and 8 bases at J, with 12 bases in the middle. CDR3 length: 13 amino acids.

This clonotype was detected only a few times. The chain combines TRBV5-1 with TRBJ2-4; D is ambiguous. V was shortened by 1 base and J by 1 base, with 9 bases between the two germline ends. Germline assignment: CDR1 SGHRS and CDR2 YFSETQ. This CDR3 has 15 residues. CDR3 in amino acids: CASSLKGSAKNIQYF. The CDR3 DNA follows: TGCGCCAGCAGCTTGAAGGGTTCGGCCAAAAACATTCAGTACTTC.

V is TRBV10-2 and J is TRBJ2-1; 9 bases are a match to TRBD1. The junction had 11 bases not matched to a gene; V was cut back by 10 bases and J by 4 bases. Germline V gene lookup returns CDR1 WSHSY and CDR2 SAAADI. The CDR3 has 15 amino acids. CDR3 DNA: TGCGCCACCACCAAACCGGGACAGGGTTACAATGAGCAGTTCTTC. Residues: CATTKPGQGYNEQFF.

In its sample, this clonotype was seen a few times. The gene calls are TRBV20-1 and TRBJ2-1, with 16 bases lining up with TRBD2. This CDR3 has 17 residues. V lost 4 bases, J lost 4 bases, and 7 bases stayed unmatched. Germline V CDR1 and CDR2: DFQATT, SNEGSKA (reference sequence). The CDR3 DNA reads TGCAGTGCTACCGGGACTAGCGGGGGGGAAAAGTACAATGAGCAGTTCTTC. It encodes CSATGTSGGEKYNEQFF.